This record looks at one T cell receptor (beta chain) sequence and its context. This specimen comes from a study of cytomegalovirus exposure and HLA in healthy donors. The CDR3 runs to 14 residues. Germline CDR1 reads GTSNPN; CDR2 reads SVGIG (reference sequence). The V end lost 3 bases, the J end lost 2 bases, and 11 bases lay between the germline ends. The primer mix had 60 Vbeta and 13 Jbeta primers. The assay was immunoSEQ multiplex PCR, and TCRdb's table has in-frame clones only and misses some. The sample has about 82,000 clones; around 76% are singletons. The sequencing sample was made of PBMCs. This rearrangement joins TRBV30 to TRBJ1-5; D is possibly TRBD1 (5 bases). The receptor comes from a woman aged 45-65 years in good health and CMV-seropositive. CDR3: CAWSRADGNQPQHF. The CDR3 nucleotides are TGTGCCTGGAGCAGGGCTGATGGCAATCAGCCCCAGCATTTT.